One and the same sample provided the 15 T cell receptor beta chains below, sequenced in a study of CD8+CD57+ T cells in acquired aplastic anemia. TCR beta VDJ and CDR3 profiles were obtained from a genomic DNA template. TCRdb reprocessed the reads via MiXCR and lists one record per CDR3 protein. The table includes under 200,000 distinct CDR3 sequences, around 45% detected once. The sequenced sample was sorted CD4+, CD8+, or CD8+CD57+ T cells (not recorded which) from PBMCs. These receptors all stem from a human donor in good health.

Details on this clonotype: One junction end does not reproduce the germline sequence, and a read error may be involved. The V gene is TRBV5-1, the J gene TRBJ1-1, with TRBD1 identical over 9 bases. Germline V lookup: CDR1 SGHRS, CDR2 YFSETQ. This CDR3 is 17 amino acids long. The CDR3 sequence is CASSSRQGVLSNTGAFF. In nucleotides, the CDR3 is TGCGCCAGCAGCTCGAGACAGGGGGTATTGTCTAACACTGGAGCTTTCTTT.

This clonotype was observed a handful of times. The chain combines TRBV7-9 with TRBJ1-1; D is ambiguous. V lost 8 bases and J 5 bases, leaving 15 bases between the germline ends. This CDR3 contains 13 residues. Per the germline V gene, CDR1 is SEHNR and CDR2 is FQNEAQ (reference sequence). The CDR3 DNA reads TGTGCCAGCGCTCTTCCTGCGGTGACTGAAGCTTTCTTT. Its translation is CASALPAVTEAFF.

The chain employs TRBV15 and TRBJ2-1, with TRBD1 matching 8 bases. This CDR3 contains 13 residues. From germline, CDR1 is LNHNV and CDR2 YYDKDF (reference sequence). With 2 bases clipped from V and 10 bases from J, the junction kept 4 bases outside the gene matches. In DNA form, the CDR3 reads TGTGCCACCAGCAGACAGGGGGCAGCCGAGCAGTTCTTC. It specifies CATSRQGAAEQFF.

In this sample, this clonotype turned up many times. The chain links TRBV4-3 to TRBJ2-7; 14 bases align to TRBD2. V was clipped by 0 bases and J by 2 bases; unmatched bases: 6. The CDR3 is 18 residues long. CDR1 is LGHNA and CDR2 is YSLEER in the germline V gene. The DNA of the CDR3 is TGCGCCAGCAGCCAAGAGGGTAGGACTAGCGGGGGGCCCTACGAGCAGTACTTC. It codes for CASSQEGRTSGGPYEQYF.

In the case of this clonotype: Given a much more abundant clone one base away, this may be a read error. The chain has TRBV5-1 and TRBJ2-2; D might be TRBD2 (5 bases). The CDR3 spans 16 residues. CDR1 and CDR2 (germline): SGHRS, YFSETQ. The CDR3 DNA reads as TGCGCCAGCAGCTTGGATCTCCGCTCGAACACCGGGGAGCCGTTTTTT. This gives the protein CASSLDLRSNTGEPFF.

The rearrangement links TRBV7-8 to TRBJ2-7; the match to TRBD2 covers 7 bases. Per germline, CDR1 SGHVS and CDR2 FQNEAQ. Trimming cost V 9 bases and J 6 bases; bases outside gene matches: 8. The CDR3 consists of 12 residues. CDR3 in DNA: TGTGCCAGGGGCTTGGGGGGGGGCGAGCAGTACTTC. Amino acid sequence: CARGLGGGEQYF. The full variable domain, with the rest looked up from reference TRBV7-8 and TRBJ2-7, is GAGVSQSPRYKVAKRGQDVALRCDPISGHVSLFWYQQALGQGPEFLTYFQNEAQLDKSGLPSDRFFAERPEGSVSTLKIQRTQQEDSAVYLCARGLGGGEQYFGPGTRLTVT.

Ten or more counts support this clonotype. V gene TRBV9 combines with J gene TRBJ2-7; TRBD2 matches at 14 bases. The CDR3 totals 15 residues. V shed 2 bases and J 5 bases; nucleotides not matched to a gene: 3. Germline values: CDR1 SGDLS, CDR2 YYNGEE. The CDR3 region has the DNA TGTGCCAGCAGCGTTAGACTAGCGGGAGGGGACGAGCAGTACTTC. This codes for CASSVRLAGGDEQYF.

This clonotype has only a few counts. The V gene is TRBV27, the J gene TRBJ2-7, with TRBD1 identical over 12 bases. Germline V gene lookup returns CDR1 MNHEY and CDR2 SMNVEV (reference sequence). With V trimmed by 3 bases and J by 5 bases, 5 bases remained unmatched. This CDR3 comprises 15 residues. DNA for the CDR3: TGTGCCAGCAGTTTTGGGACAGGGGGCGTGAACGAGCAGTACTTC. This codes for CASSFGTGGVNEQYF.

This clonotype was seen at least ten times. V and J are TRBV5-1 and TRBJ2-7; 12 nucleotides line up with TRBD2. This CDR3 comprises 15 residues. Germline V lookup: CDR1 SGHRS, CDR2 YFSETQ. V gave up 2 bases and J gave up 3 bases; unmatched junction bases: 3. The CDR3 DNA reads as TGCGCCAGCAGCTTTACTAGCGGGGGGATCTACGAGCAGTACTTC. Protein: CASSFTSGGIYEQYF.

As to this clonotype: Given a much more abundant clone one base away, this may be a read error. CDR3 in amino acids: CGARDPGQRGGDTQYF. In DNA, the CDR3 is TGCGGTGCTAGAGATCCGGGGCAGCGGGGGGGAGATACGCAGTATTTT. This chain uses TRBV20-1 with TRBJ2-3; 10 nucleotides match TRBD2. Per the germline V gene, CDR1 is DFQATT and CDR2 is SNEGSKA (reference sequence). This CDR3 comprises 16 residues.

This clonotype has a single count. At one end, the junction sequence differs from germline, possibly due to a read error. The chain joins TRBV19 to TRBJ1-3; 7 bases fit TRBD1. The CDR3 has 16 residues. Per germline, CDR1 LNHDA and CDR2 SQIVND (reference sequence). CDR3 sequence reads: CASSQDYRGLRNTIYF. CDR3 nucleotides: TGCGCCAGCAGCCAAGATTATAGGGGGCTGCGAAACACCATATATTTT.

This clonotype was found many times. The junction departs from the called germline gene at one end, perhaps through a read error. V and J are TRBV11-2 and TRBJ1-1, with a weak D call TRBD1 (5 bases). CDR1 and CDR2 (germline): SGHAT, FQNNGV. This CDR3 contains 12 residues. CDR3 coding DNA: TGTGCCAGCAGCTTTTTCGGGACTGGAGCTTTCTTT. Protein product: CASSFFGTGAFF.

Ten or more counts support this clonotype. The V gene is TRBV19, the J gene TRBJ1-1; D is possibly TRBD1 (6 bases). CDR3 length: 15 residues. Per the germline V gene, CDR1 is LNHDA and CDR2 is SQIVND (reference sequence). Trimming stripped 6 bases from V and 0 bases from J, with 14 bases between. The CDR3 loop is CASRGRGSLNTEAFF. CDR3 coding DNA: TGTGCCAGTAGAGGCAGGGGCTCGTTGAACACTGAAGCTTTCTTT. Drawing the rest from reference TRBV19 and TRBJ1-1, the complete variable domain is DGGITQSPKYLFRKEGQNVTLSCEQNLNHDAMYWYRQDPGQGLRLIYYSQIVNDFQKGDIAEGYSVSREKKESFPLTVTSAQKNPTAFYLCASRGRGSLNTEAFFGQGTRLTVV.

This clonotype was found many times. V usage is TRBV6-1 and J usage is TRBJ2-5, with D unclear. The V gene lost 2 bases and the J gene lost 5 bases, with 15 bases spanning the gap. This CDR3 has 15 residues. Germline values: CDR1 MNHNS, CDR2 SASEGT. CDR3 loop: CASSENLWGWETQYF. CDR3 DNA sequence: TGTGCCAGCAGTGAAAATCTTTGGGGTTGGGAGACCCAGTACTTC.

This clonotype was picked up a small number of times. The chain uses TRBV10-1 and TRBJ2-7; the match to TRBD2 covers 8 bases. After removal of 8 bases from V and 2 bases from J, the junction contained 11 bases not matched to a gene. CDR3 length: 15 residues. From germline, CDR1 is WNHNN and CDR2 SYGVQD (reference sequence). The CDR3 bases are TGCGCCAGCGAAGGACCTGGGCGGGGGGCCTACGAGCAGTACTTC. Protein sequence: CASEGPGRGAYEQYF.